Listed here is a single T cell receptor beta chain. Data came from immunoSEQ multiplex PCR; TCRdb stores just in-frame clones and leaves some out. This table has 95,000 to 150,000 clones, around 80% appearing once. The data derive from a study of blood T cell repertoires in COVID-19. Sequenced sample: peripheral blood. The TCR sequence derives from a man aged 55 to 70 with active or convalescent COVID-19.

CDR3 protein: CASSFLDRDNEQFF. CDR3 in DNA: TGTGCCAGCAGTTTCCTGGACAGGGACAATGAGCAGTTCTTC. The chain links TRBV27 to TRBJ2-1; 8 bases align to TRBD1. Germline V gene sequence: CDR1 MNHEY, CDR2 SMNVEV (reference sequence). The V gene end was trimmed by 3 bases and the J gene end by 5 bases; junction bases not matched to a gene: 3. The CDR3 is 14 residues long.